Below, 30 T cell receptor beta chains from the same sample are listed, as sequenced in a study of T cell responses to AZD1222 COVID-19 vaccine. The table came from immunoSEQ multiplex PCR; TCRdb's copy has only in-frame clones and leaves some out. The table lists around 91,000 clones, approximately 90% of them singletons. The sample consisted of peripheral blood, taken on day 0 of AZD1222 vaccination. These receptors originate from an adult in good health.

The J gene is TRBJ1-2, the V gene TRBV7-2, with TRBD1 identical over 9 bases. CDR3 length equals 19 residues. V lost 1 base to trimming and J lost 2 bases; unmatched junction nucleotides: 14. From germline, CDR1 is SGHTA and CDR2 FQGNSA. For the CDR3, the DNA is TGTGCCAGCAGCTTAGAAGGGGGACAGGGCGCTTCAACCAACTATGGCTACACCTTC. Protein sequence: CASSLEGGQGASTNYGYTF.

This clone was observed once. The chain joins TRBV13 to TRBJ2-5; 7 nucleotides match TRBD1. Germline V gene sequence: CDR1 PRHDT, CDR2 FYEKMQ (reference sequence). The CDR3 loop spans 15 amino acids. The V gene end was trimmed by 5 bases and the J gene end by 1 base; junction bases not matched to a gene: 7. As DNA, the CDR3 is TGTGCCAGCAGCATCAACAGGGGCCTCCAAGAGACCCAGTACTTC. Translating gives CASSINRGLQETQYF.

In this sample, this clone turned up a few times. The gene calls are TRBV10-3 and TRBJ1-2; D is perhaps TRBD1 (6 bases). Trimming stripped 3 bases from V and 6 bases from J, with 14 bases between. The CDR3 is 14 amino acids. The germline V gene encodes CDR1 ENHRY and CDR2 SYGVKD. CDR3: CAISDYEGGNGYTF. CDR3 bases: TGTGCCATCAGTGATTACGAGGGGGGAAATGGCTACACCTTC.

The chain recombines TRBV12-5 with TRBJ2-3; TRBD2 matches at 7 bases. V shed 6 bases and J 3 bases; nucleotides not matched to a gene: 3. Germline lookup yields CDR1 LGHNT and CDR2 FRNRAP. CDR3 length equals 13 residues. CDR3 nucleotide sequence: TGTGCTAGTGGCTGGGAGGGGACAGATACGCAGTATTTT. It encodes CASGWEGTDTQYF.

This chain joins TRBV5-5 and TRBJ1-5; no firm D call. Germline CDR1 SGHKS, CDR2 YYEKEE (reference sequence). The V and J ends lost 4 bases and 1 base respectively, with 18 bases between them. This CDR3 contains 17 residues. CDR3 DNA sequence: TGTGCCAGCAGCGCTCGGGTCAATCCAAGGAGCAATCAGCCCCAGCATTTT. This translates into CASSARVNPRSNQPQHF.

The table lists this clone with a count of one. The chain joins TRBV18 to TRBJ1-1; D unclear. Germline V lookup: CDR1 KGHSH, CDR2 LQKENI. V was clipped by 0 bases and J by 1 base, with 3 bases between them. This CDR3 is 13 amino acids long. CDR3 sequence reads: CASSPPGNTEAFF. The CDR3 nucleotides read TGTGCCAGCTCACCACCGGGGAACACTGAAGCTTTCTTT.

This chain links TRBV7-2 with TRBJ2-1; TRBD2 matches at 7 bases. The ends lost 4 bases at V and 8 bases at J; junction bases unmatched: 14. This CDR3 is built from 16 residues. The germline gives CDR1 SGHTA, CDR2 FQGNSA. In DNA form, the CDR3 reads TGTGCCAGCAGCTACCAGGGCGGACTAGGGGTGGATGAGCAGTTCTTC. Translated, it gives CASSYQGGLGVDEQFF.

The V and J genes are TRBV20-1 and TRBJ1-1, with D unresolved. Trimming cost V 3 bases and J 1 base, with 12 bases left between them. This CDR3 has 14 residues. CDR1 is DFQATT and CDR2 is SNEGSKA in the germline V gene (reference sequence). CDR3 nucleotide sequence: TGCAGTGCTAGTGGAGGTCAGGCGAACACTGAAGCTTTCTTT. Translation gives CSASGGQANTEAFF.

The chain uses TRBV10-3 and TRBJ1-6; weak D call: TRBD1 (6 bases). This CDR3 has 15 amino acids. Per the germline V gene, CDR1 is ENHRY and CDR2 is SYGVKD. V gave up 6 bases and J gave up 7 bases, with 16 bases separating them. The CDR3 DNA reads as TGTGCCATCAGCGTGGACAGCCTGAGGAATTCACCCCTCCACTTT. The encoded protein is CAISVDSLRNSPLHF.

This rearrangement joins TRBV7-9 to TRBJ1-2; 8 bases fit TRBD1. Germline V gives CDR1 SEHNR, CDR2 FQNEAQ (reference sequence). The CDR3 has 17 amino acids. The V gene end was trimmed by 5 bases and the J gene end by 6 bases; junction bases not matched to a gene: 17. This chain's CDR3 is CASSRITFRGLVDGYTF. CDR3 DNA: TGTGCCAGCAGCCGAATTACCTTCAGGGGGCTCGTTGATGGCTACACCTTC.

The chain combines TRBV5-6 with TRBJ2-1, with a possible D match to TRBD2 (5 bases). From germline, CDR1 is SGHDT and CDR2 YYEEEE. Between the trimmed V and J ends, which lost 3 bases and 10 bases, there was a span of 11 bases. CDR3 length equals 12 residues. CDR3 DNA sequence: TGTGCCAGCAGCTCCCTAGCTAGGGAGCAGTTCTTC. Its protein product is CASSSLAREQFF. Combining the CDR3 with reference TRBV5-6 and TRBJ2-1 gives the whole variable domain DAGVTQSPTHLIKTRGQQVTLRCSPKSGHDTVSWYQQALGQGPQFIFQYYEEEERQRGNFPDRFSGHQFPNYSSELNVNALLLGDSALYLCASSSLAREQFFGPGTRLTVL.

A remark on this clone: At one of its ends the junction is not consistent with the germline gene, which may arise from a read error. The J gene is TRBJ2-1, the V gene TRBV6-6; TRBD2 agrees at 10 bases. Germline V gene sequence: CDR1 MNHNY, CDR2 SVGAGI (reference sequence). The CDR3 loop spans 16 amino acids. CDR3 sequence: CVSSYAGTSVGNEQFF. DNA of the CDR3: TGTGTCAGCAGTTATGCCGGGACTAGCGTCGGCAATGAGCAGTTCTTC.

The chain carries TRBV4-1 and TRBJ2-3; the match to TRBD2 covers 13 bases. V was pared by 3 bases and J by 11 bases, with 14 bases of the junction left unmatched. The CDR3 runs 17 residues. Per the germline V gene, CDR1 is MGHRA and CDR2 is YSYEKL. In DNA form, the CDR3 reads TGCGCCAGCAGCCAGTCTATTGGGACTAGCGGGATCGGGCGGCAGTATTTT. It translates to CASSQSIGTSGIGRQYF.

The count of this clone is one. In nucleotides, the CDR3 is TGCGCCAGCAGTCTAGCACCGGAACGGGGCGGAAACACCATATATTTT. Its translation: CASSLAPERGGNTIYF. The chain employs TRBV23-1 and TRBJ1-3, with a tentative D call TRBD1 (5 bases). TRBV23-1 belongs to the ORF category, with a function that is uncertain. The length of the CDR3 is 16 residues. V was clipped by 4 bases and J by 4 bases, with 17 bases between them.

The chain is built from TRBV4-1 and TRBJ2-7, with 9 bases lining up with TRBD1. J gave up 2 bases and V 6 bases, and 8 bases lay outside the gene matches. In germline, CDR1 is MGHRA, CDR2 YSYEKL. This CDR3 contains 15 residues. CDR3 nucleotide sequence: TGCGCCAGCAGTCTTCAGAGGACAGGGGCCTACGAGCAGTACTTC. It specifies CASSLQRTGAYEQYF.

V gene TRBV12-3 or TRBV12-4 combines with J gene TRBJ2-7; 9 bases fit TRBD1. This CDR3 contains 13 residues. V was clipped by 6 bases and J by 5 bases; unmatched bases: 5. The CDR3 DNA follows: TGTGCCAGCAGGCGGACAGGGGATAACGAGCAGTACTTC. As protein: CASRRTGDNEQYF.

This chain joins TRBV18 and TRBJ1-1, with D perhaps TRBD1 (5 bases). Germline CDR1 KGHSH, CDR2 LQKENI. There are 15 residues in the CDR3. V dropped 0 bases and J dropped 1 base, with 9 bases sitting between them. In nucleotides, the CDR3 is TGTGCCAGCTCACCACCGACAAGGGGGAACACTGAAGCTTTCTTT. This codes for CASSPPTRGNTEAFF. The full variable domain, its missing parts supplied by reference TRBV18 and TRBJ1-1, is NAGVMQNPRHLVRRRGQEARLRCSPMKGHSHVYWYRQLPEEGLKFMVYLQKENIIDESGMPKERFSAEFPKEGPSILRIQQVVRGDSAAYFCASSPPTRGNTEAFFGQGTRLTVV.

This clone has a handful of counts. V is TRBV12-5 and J is TRBJ2-7; no clear D. The ends were cut back, 5 bases at V and 3 bases at J, with 8 bases in the middle. This CDR3 contains 12 residues. Per the germline V gene, CDR1 is LGHNT and CDR2 is FRNRAP. In nucleotides, the CDR3 is TGTGCTAGTGGTCCAAGCGACTACGAGCAGTACTTC. It specifies CASGPSDYEQYF.

The rearrangement uses TRBV5-1 and TRBJ1-2; no firm D call. The CDR3 runs to 13 residues. Germline V gene lookup returns CDR1 SGHRS and CDR2 YFSETQ. Trimming stripped 0 bases from V and 4 bases from J, with 7 bases between. The CDR3 sequence is CASSLGEAYGYTF. The CDR3 DNA sequence: TGCGCCAGCAGCTTGGGGGAAGCCTATGGCTACACCTTC. Full variable domain (rest looked up from reference TRBV5-1 and TRBJ1-2): KAGVTQTPRYLIKTRGQQVTLSCSPISGHRSVSWYQQTPGQGLQFLFEYFSETQRNKGNFPGRFSGRQFSNSRSEMNVSTLELGDSALYLCASSLGEAYGYTFGSGTRLTVV.

V is TRBV7-8 and J is TRBJ2-7, with 12 bases matching TRBD2. The CDR3 extends over 14 amino acids. V was pared by 2 bases and J by 5 bases, with 1 base of the junction left unmatched. Looked up from germline, CDR1 is SGHVS and CDR2 is FQNEAQ. The CDR3 DNA is TGTGCCAGCAGCTTACGGACTAGCGGGAACGAGCAGTACTTC. It encodes CASSLRTSGNEQYF.

J is TRBJ2-6 and V is TRBV25-1; possibly TRBD1 for D (6 bases). Trimming cost V 0 bases and J 0 bases, with 12 bases left between them. The V gene's germline CDR1 is MGHDK and CDR2 SYGVNS. The CDR3 loop spans 18 amino acids. The CDR3 region is CASSEYGQGGSGANVLTF. The DNA for the CDR3 is TGTGCCAGCAGTGAATATGGTCAAGGGGGCTCTGGGGCCAACGTCCTGACTTTC.

The CDR3 is CAITGGENTEAFF. The CDR3 DNA reads as TGTGCCATCACAGGGGGGGAGAACACTGAAGCTTTCTTT. J is TRBJ1-1 and V is TRBV10-3, with TRBD1 matching 7 bases. Trimming removed 7 bases from V and 1 base from J; junction bases left unmatched: 3. Per the germline V gene, CDR1 is ENHRY and CDR2 is SYGVKD. The CDR3 runs 13 residues.

The chain links TRBV9 to TRBJ2-2; possible D gene TRBD2, 6 bases. V lost 0 bases to trimming and J lost 6 bases, with 9 bases between them. Germline CDR1 is SGDLS and CDR2 is YYNGEE. The CDR3 is 14 amino acids. The CDR3 DNA reads as TGTGCCAGCAGCGTAGCATCGGGGGCCGGGGAGCTGTTTTTT. This encodes CASSVASGAGELFF.

This chain uses TRBV6-2 or TRBV6-3 with TRBJ1-2; D ambiguous. The V gene lost 1 base and the J gene lost 4 bases, with 7 bases spanning the gap. Germline assignment: CDR1 MNHEY and CDR2 SVGEGT. The CDR3 is 13 amino acids. The CDR3 DNA sequence: TGTGCCAGCAGTTACTACGGTATCTATGGCTACACCTTC. The encoded protein is CASSYYGIYGYTF.

This clone qualifies as medium-sized. V usage is TRBV4-1 and J usage is TRBJ1-2; no reliable D call. V lost 0 bases to trimming and J lost 0 bases, with 8 bases between them. Germline V gene data show CDR1 as MGHRA and CDR2 as YSYEKL. This CDR3 spans 15 amino acids. The CDR3 loop is CASSQEVTANYGYTF. CDR3 sequence (DNA): TGCGCCAGCAGCCAAGAGGTCACAGCTAACTATGGCTACACCTTC.

V is TRBV5-1 and J is TRBJ1-3, with D tentatively TRBD1 (6 bases). The germline V gene has CDR1 SGHRS and CDR2 YFSETQ. V was cut by 0 bases and J by 4 bases, with 11 bases left in between. The CDR3 sequence is 15 residues long. The CDR3 nucleotides read TGCGCCAGCAGCTTGGAGGGACATGAAGGAAACACCATATATTTT. This sequence encodes CASSLEGHEGNTIYF.

This clone was detected a few times. The chain joins TRBV7-9 to TRBJ1-6, with D uncertain. CDR3 size: 13 residues. The germline CDR1 and CDR2 sequences are SEHNR and FQNEAQ (reference sequence). Trimming took off 2 bases at V and 7 bases at J, with 6 bases between the two ends. CDR3 DNA sequence: TGTGCCAGCAGCTTACACTCAAATTCACCCCTCCACTTT. Its translation is CASSLHSNSPLHF.

The V call is TRBV19, the J call TRBJ1-3; possibly TRBD1 for D (5 bases). This CDR3 contains 16 residues. Germline loops: CDR1 LNHDA, CDR2 SQIVND (reference sequence). The V end lost 7 bases, the J end lost 4 bases, and 20 bases lay between the germline ends. The CDR3 nucleotides are TGTGCCAGTACCCCAGGGCGGGGCGCGAGGGGAAACACCATATATTTT. It translates to CASTPGRGARGNTIYF.

This chain joins TRBV5-5 and TRBJ1-2; no definite D call. Trimming cost V 4 bases and J 12 bases, with 16 bases left between them. Germline V gives CDR1 SGHKS, CDR2 YYEKEE (reference sequence). The CDR3 consists of 12 residues. The DNA of the CDR3 is TGTGCCAGCAGCAGCGGTGATGTGGCTAACACCTTC. Amino acids: CASSSGDVANTF.

This chain links TRBV6-5 with TRBJ2-7, with TRBD2 matching over 9 bases. CDR3 size: 15 residues. V lost 8 bases, J lost 0 bases, and 8 bases stayed unmatched. Germline-derived CDR1 and CDR2 are MNHEY and SVGAGI. CDR3 coding DNA: TGTGCCAGCCGCCGCGCGGGAGGGAGCTCCTACGAGCAGTACTTC. Translation: CASRRAGGSSYEQYF.